These 14 T cell receptor beta chains share one sample of origin, sequenced in a study of blood T cell repertoires in COVID-19. Produced via immunoSEQ multiplex PCR; TCRdb's table is partial and in-frame only. The sample holds about 100,000 clones, about nine tenths seen once. What was sequenced was peripheral blood. The receptors stem from a man aged 60 to 69 with acute or convalescent COVID-19.

The chain couples TRBV5-4 to TRBJ1-2; weak D call: TRBD1 (6 bases). This CDR3 is 13 amino acids long. Looked up from germline, CDR1 is SGHNT and CDR2 is YYREEE (reference sequence). The V end was cut by 4 bases, the J end by 5 bases, with 12 bases between. CDR3 DNA: TGTGCCAGCAGCCCGCAGGGGCGATATGGCTACACCTTC. Translating it yields CASSPQGRYGYTF.

This clone was detected only once. The gene calls are TRBV20-1 and TRBJ1-1; D might be TRBD1 (5 bases). Trimming pared 2 bases from V and 7 bases from J, leaving 8 bases between. The germline V gene encodes CDR1 DFQATT and CDR2 SNEGSKA (reference sequence). The CDR3 extends over 11 amino acids. CDR3 protein: CSARPGGEAFF. In DNA, the CDR3 is TGCAGTGCTAGACCCGGGGGTGAAGCTTTCTTT.

This chain connects TRBV27 to TRBJ2-3, with TRBD2 identical over 8 bases. After removal of 7 bases from V and 0 bases from J, the junction contained 6 bases not matched to a gene. Germline values: CDR1 MNHEY, CDR2 SMNVEV (reference sequence). The CDR3 is 15 residues long. The CDR3 loop reads CASTYSGVSTDTQYF. In nucleotides, the CDR3 is TGTGCCAGCACCTATAGCGGGGTGAGCACAGATACGCAGTATTTT.

The V call is TRBV28, the J call TRBJ1-1, with TRBD1 matching over 7 bases. Germline V gives CDR1 MDHEN, CDR2 SYDVKM. V shed 6 bases, J shed 5 bases, and the junction held 9 bases outside the gene matches. The CDR3 contains 14 residues. This CDR3 is CASSDDRAVTEAFF. In nucleotides, the CDR3 is TGTGCCAGCAGCGACGACAGGGCTGTAACTGAAGCTTTCTTT.

The rearrangement uses TRBV11-2 and TRBJ2-5; D gene uncertain. Trimming removed 1 base from V and 2 bases from J, with 8 bases in between. The CDR3 length is 14 residues. Germline V CDR1 and CDR2: SGHAT, FQNNGV. The CDR3 nucleotides are TGTGCCAGCAGCTTAGGTGGCGGACAAGAGACCCAGTACTTC. Its protein product is CASSLGGGQETQYF.

The chain links TRBV2 to TRBJ2-1; D uncertain. Germline CDR1 and CDR2: SNHLY and FYNNEI. CDR3 length equals 15 residues. V dropped 6 bases and J dropped 5 bases, with 17 bases sitting between them. The CDR3 region has the DNA TGTGCCAGCAGATCCGTCTTGTTGGGCAACAATGAGCAGTTCTTC. Protein: CASRSVLLGNNEQFF.

The chain employs TRBV5-1 and TRBJ2-1, with 9 bases that match TRBD1. The CDR3 loop spans 15 amino acids. Germline V CDR1 and CDR2: SGHRS, YFSETQ. V was pared by 3 bases and J by 6 bases, with 7 bases of the junction left unmatched. The CDR3 sequence: CASSYTGGAGNEQFF. The DNA of the CDR3 is TGCGCCAGCAGCTATACAGGGGGCGCGGGCAATGAGCAGTTCTTC.

The rearrangement links TRBV18 to TRBJ1-1, with 8 bases that match TRBD1. The CDR3 totals 18 residues. With V trimmed by 1 base and J by 1 base, 11 bases remained unmatched. Germline V gene sequence: CDR1 KGHSH, CDR2 LQKENI. CDR3 residues: CASSPQLGPGTGNTEAFF. The CDR3 nucleotides read TGTGCCAGCTCACCACAGCTGGGACCAGGGACAGGGAACACTGAAGCTTTCTTT.

V usage is TRBV28 and J usage is TRBJ1-5, with 8 bases aligning to TRBD1. The CDR3 sequence is 16 residues long. V dropped 1 base and J dropped 9; count of bases not matched to a gene: 11. CDR1 MDHEN and CDR2 SYDVKM come from the germline V gene. The CDR3 nucleotides are TGTGCCAGCAGTTTATTCCAGGGGGCGATATTTCCGCCCCAGCATTTT. Its protein is CASSLFQGAIFPPQHF.

The chain recombines TRBV6-1 with TRBJ2-6, with a tentative D call TRBD1 (5 bases). Germline CDR1 and CDR2: MNHNS and SASEGT. The CDR3 has 17 residues. V dropped 2 bases and J dropped 0 bases, with 11 bases sitting between them. The DNA of the CDR3 is TGTGCCAGCAGTGAATGGGGCAGTCTCTCTGGGGCCAACGTCCTGACTTTC. It specifies CASSEWGSLSGANVLTF.

The chain is built from TRBV5-1 and TRBJ2-5; 8 positions match TRBD2. Trimming at V came to 4 bases and at J to 1 base, leaving 6 bases not matched to a gene. This CDR3 contains 15 residues. Germline V gives CDR1 SGHRS, CDR2 YFSETQ. The DNA for the CDR3 is TGCGCCAGCAGCACTCTAGCGGGTCTCCAAGAGACCCAGTACTTC. It yields the protein CASSTLAGLQETQYF.

This chain uses TRBV11-3 with TRBJ1-1, with a possible D match to TRBD1 (6 bases). The CDR3 is 13 amino acids. The germline gives CDR1 SGHNT, CDR2 YENEEA. Trimming removed 5 bases from V and 6 bases from J, with 13 bases in between. CDR3 loop: CASSPLRTAEAFF. The CDR3 region has the DNA TGTGCCAGCAGCCCTCTCCGGACAGCTGAAGCTTTCTTT.

V and J are TRBV11-2 and TRBJ2-5, with no clear D. CDR1 and CDR2 from the germline V gene are SGHAT and FQNNGV. Between the trimmed V and J ends, which lost 4 bases and 2 bases, there was a span of 2 bases. The CDR3 has 11 amino acids. The CDR3 is CASSSQETQYF. CDR3 nucleotides: TGTGCCAGCAGCTCTCAAGAGACCCAGTACTTC.

The chain combines TRBV5-4 with TRBJ1-5; 7 bases map to TRBD1. CDR1 is SGHNT and CDR2 is YYREEE in the germline V gene (reference sequence). Trimming took 4 bases from V and 5 from J; bases not matched to a gene: 3. There are 13 residues in the CDR3. CDR3 DNA sequence: TGTGCCAGCAGCCAAGGGGGCGATCAGCCCCAGCATTTT. It encodes CASSQGGDQPQHF.